The 27 T cell receptor beta chains given below trace back to one sample, sequenced in a study of blood T cell repertoires in COVID-19 (dated by TCRdb to the early 2020s). The receptor library was made with the immunoSEQ multiplex PCR assay. TCRdb obtained this table from immuneACCESS and retained in-frame rearrangements with V and J assigned. These tables miss some clones; where compared with another copy, unresolved V genes account for less than half of the shortfall, and the remainder is unexplained. This sample comprises about 300,000 clones, over 75% of them detected only once. The top ten constitute about 14% of the sample. The sample taken for sequencing was peripheral blood. The receptors originated from a human donor in a cohort sampled during active COVID-19.

The rearrangement links TRBV20-1 to TRBJ2-6; no reliable D call. CDR3 size: 15 residues. The germline V gene has CDR1 DFQATT and CDR2 SNEGSKA (reference sequence). Trimming shortened V by 3 bases and J by 1 base, and 10 bases separated the two germline ends. CDR3 in amino acids: CSASPGSSGANVLTF. In nucleotides, the CDR3 is TGCAGTGCTAGTCCAGGTTCGTCTGGGGCCAACGTCCTGACTTTC.

CDR3 nucleotides: TGTGCCAGCAGCTCGCCCGGGGGAGTAGTGAATGAAAAACTGTTTTTT. Protein: CASSSPGGVVNEKLFF. The genes are TRBV7-9 and TRBJ1-4; D might be TRBD1 (5 bases). The CDR3 is made up of 16 amino acids. V lost 4 bases to trimming and J lost 5 bases, with 17 bases between them. Germline CDR1 SEHNR, CDR2 FQNEAQ (reference sequence). Supplemented by reference TRBV7-9 and TRBJ1-4, the full variable domain reads DTGVSQNPRHKITKRGQNVTFRCDPISEHNRLYWYRQTLGQGPEFLTYFQNEAQLEKSRLLSDRFSAERPKGSFSTLEIQRTEQGDSAMYLCASSSPGGVVNEKLFFGSGTQLSVL.

V gene TRBV15 combines with J gene TRBJ2-1; D is possibly TRBD1 (6 bases). The V and J ends lost 0 bases and 9 bases respectively, with 12 bases between them. The CDR3 is 14 residues long. The germline gives CDR1 LNHNV, CDR2 YYDKDF (reference sequence). CDR3 sequence: CATSRDRGPSEQFF. In DNA form, the CDR3 reads TGTGCCACCAGCAGAGACAGGGGTCCTAGTGAGCAGTTCTTC.

The chain has TRBV11-2 and TRBJ2-7; 8 nucleotides match TRBD1. This CDR3 is 14 amino acids long. Losses at the gene ends were 6 bases for V and 3 bases for J; bases not matched to a gene: 7. Germline CDR1 is SGHAT and CDR2 is FQNNGV. The CDR3 DNA reads as TGTGCCAGCAGTACCGGACAGGGCTACTACGAGCAGTACTTC. It codes for CASSTGQGYYEQYF.

Here the CDR3 reads CASSRIAGVIYEQYF. The CDR3 nucleotides are TGTGCCAGCAGCCGGATAGCGGGAGTAATCTACGAGCAGTACTTC. This chain uses TRBV14 with TRBJ2-7; TRBD2 matches at 9 bases. CDR1 and CDR2 from the germline V gene are SGHDN and FVKESK. V was pared by 4 bases and J by 3 bases, with 7 bases of the junction left unmatched. The CDR3 contains 15 residues.

The chain links TRBV18 to TRBJ2-2; 13 nucleotides line up with TRBD2. CDR3 length: 16 residues. J was trimmed by 7 bases and V by 3 bases; bases with no gene match: 5. Germline assignment: CDR1 KGHSH and CDR2 LQKENI. CDR3 residues: CASSPGLAGVVGELFF. The CDR3 coding sequence is TGTGCCAGCTCACCCGGACTAGCGGGAGTGGTCGGGGAGCTGTTTTTT.

CDR3 nucleotide sequence: TGTGCCAGCAGCTTGGCGCAGGGGGTCCTCTCCTACGAGCAGTACTTC. Encoded protein: CASSLAQGVLSYEQYF. V is TRBV5-6 and J is TRBJ2-7; TRBD1 aligns across 7 bases. Germline V lookup: CDR1 SGHDT, CDR2 YYEEEE. This CDR3 comprises 16 residues. V was pared by 0 bases and J by 0 bases, with 6 bases of the junction left unmatched.

This clone was recorded only once. The chain links TRBV3-1 (or the pseudogene TRBV3-2) to TRBJ2-5, with 11 bases lining up with TRBD2. Germline V CDR1 and CDR2: LGHDT, YNNKEL (reference sequence). The junction had 3 bases not matched to a gene; V was cut back by 4 bases and J by 2 bases. The CDR3 loop spans 15 amino acids. The CDR3 is CASSPGLAAQETQYF. For the CDR3, the DNA is TGTGCCAGCAGCCCGGGACTAGCGGCTCAAGAGACCCAGTACTTC.

This clone was counted once. CDR3 region: CASSPLAGGNEKLFF. DNA of the CDR3: TGTGCCAGCAGCCCCCTGGCAGGGGGGAATGAAAAACTGTTTTTT. The gene calls are TRBV28 and TRBJ1-4; 7 bases fit TRBD1. Germline trimming cut 6 bases from V and 5 bases from J; bases unmatched to any gene: 9. There are 15 residues in the CDR3. Germline loops: CDR1 MDHEN, CDR2 SYDVKM.

V is TRBV18 and J is TRBJ1-3, with a weak D call TRBD1 (6 bases). V gave up 3 bases and J gave up 2 bases, with 14 bases separating them. From germline, CDR1 is KGHSH and CDR2 LQKENI. The CDR3 totals 16 residues. CDR3 sequence reads: CASSPETDSPGNTIYF. Here the CDR3 DNA reads TGTGCCAGCTCACCCGAGACGGACAGCCCTGGAAACACCATATATTTT.

The CDR3 sequence is CASSQQERVSTDTQYF. Written as DNA, the CDR3 is TGTGCCAGCAGCCAACAAGAGCGGGTTAGCACAGATACGCAGTATTTT. This chain links TRBV3-1 (or the pseudogene TRBV3-2) with TRBJ2-3; the D gene is possibly TRBD2 (6 bases). CDR3 size: 16 residues. With 2 bases removed from V and 0 bases from J, the gap between germline ends came to 12 bases. Per the germline V gene, CDR1 is LGHDT and CDR2 is YNNKEL (reference sequence).

The genes are TRBV12-5 and TRBJ1-2, with 7 nucleotides matching TRBD1. Germline assignment: CDR1 LGHNT and CDR2 FRNRAP. The V segment lost 2 bases and the J segment 7 bases; nucleotides outside the gene matches: 7. The CDR3 contains 14 residues. CDR3 nucleotides: TGTGCTAGTGGTTTGCCCCACAGGGGCGGTGGCTACACCTTC. It encodes CASGLPHRGGGYTF.

The chain joins TRBV7-9 to TRBJ1-3; D unresolved. CDR1 SEHNR and CDR2 FQNEAQ come from the germline V gene (reference sequence). This CDR3 is built from 15 residues. Trimming left V 5 bases short and J 4 bases short, with 15 bases between. DNA of the CDR3: TGTGCCAGCAGCCCCGGAGATAGGAGGGGAAACACCATATATTTT. The encoded protein is CASSPGDRRGNTIYF.

Concerning this clone itself: A read error may produce the germline difference seen at one junction end. The chain combines TRBV3-1 (or the pseudogene TRBV3-2) with TRBJ1-1, with unresolved D. The CDR3 loop spans 15 amino acids. From germline, CDR1 is LGHDT and CDR2 YNNKEL (reference sequence). The CDR3 DNA is TGTGCCAGCAGCCAAGGTACGGGGTTGAACGCTGAAGCTTTCTTT. Translated, it gives CASSQGTGLNAEAFF.

V is TRBV18 and J is TRBJ1-2; possible D gene TRBD1, 6 bases. This CDR3 region has 14 residues. The germline gives CDR1 KGHSH, CDR2 LQKENI. Trimming took 5 bases from V and 6 from J, leaving 16 bases between them. CDR3 loop: CASSSLSGQNGYTF. The CDR3 DNA is TGTGCCAGCTCATCTCTCTCGGGACAAAATGGCTACACCTTC.

The chain combines TRBV5-6 with TRBJ1-1; D is uncertain. The CDR3 sequence is 14 residues long. V was shortened by 1 base and J by 3 bases, with 10 bases between the two germline ends. Germline V gene lookup returns CDR1 SGHDT and CDR2 YYEEEE. The CDR3 sequence: CASSLSGGYTEAFF. For the CDR3, the DNA is TGTGCCAGCAGCTTGTCCGGCGGGTACACTGAAGCTTTCTTT.

The gene calls are TRBV15 and TRBJ2-2; D remains ambiguous. The CDR3 consists of 14 residues. V was trimmed by 0 bases and J by 6 bases, leaving 8 bases between them. From germline, CDR1 is LNHNV and CDR2 YYDKDF (reference sequence). The CDR3 DNA sequence: TGTGCCACCAGCAGAGAGGGCATCTCCGGGGAGCTGTTTTTT. Encoded protein: CATSREGISGELFF.

The chain recombines TRBV7-9 with TRBJ1-2, with D tentatively TRBD1 (5 bases). Trimming left V 5 bases short and J 8 bases short, with 15 bases between. The length of the CDR3 is 13 residues. The germline CDR1 and CDR2 sequences are SEHNR and FQNEAQ (reference sequence). The CDR3 loop is CASSASQGMGYTF. The CDR3 DNA follows: TGTGCCAGCAGCGCCAGTCAGGGAATGGGCTACACCTTC.

The rearrangement links TRBV19 to TRBJ1-1; TRBD1 agrees at 7 bases. This CDR3 has 12 residues. The J segment lost 10 bases and the V segment lost 6 bases, leaving 8 bases of the junction unmatched. Germline V gene lookup returns CDR1 LNHDA and CDR2 SQIVND (reference sequence). CDR3 sequence: CASSEGGLGAFF. CDR3 nucleotide sequence: TGTGCCAGTAGCGAAGGGGGCTTGGGAGCTTTCTTT.

The J gene is TRBJ2-2, the V gene TRBV30; D is possibly TRBD2 (6 bases). From germline, CDR1 is GTSNPN and CDR2 SVGIG (reference sequence). V was pared by 1 base and J by 0 bases, with 24 bases between. CDR3 length equals 20 residues. The CDR3 is CAWSESARRRGTPNTGELFF. The DNA for the CDR3 is TGTGCCTGGAGTGAGTCCGCCCGTCGTCGCGGGACGCCGAACACCGGGGAGCTGTTTTTT.

CDR3 residues: CASSDSGTLYEQYF. CDR3 DNA sequence: TGTGCCAGCAGTGATTCCGGGACTCTCTACGAGCAGTACTTC. V gene TRBV2 combines with J gene TRBJ2-7; tentative D call: TRBD2 (6 bases). V was cut by 3 bases and J by 3 bases, with 12 bases left in between. The CDR3 has 14 amino acids. Germline loops: CDR1 SNHLY, CDR2 FYNNEI.

The chain couples TRBV11-2 to TRBJ2-3; 8 bases match TRBD1. The V gene end was trimmed by 7 bases and the J gene end by 6 bases; junction bases not matched to a gene: 12. Germline CDR1 is SGHAT and CDR2 is FQNNGV. The CDR3 loop spans 15 amino acids. For the CDR3, the DNA is TGTGCCAGCACCCCCCAAGCAGGGGGCTGGGATACGCAGTATTTT. Protein sequence: CASTPQAGGWDTQYF. The whole variable domain, filled in from reference TRBV11-2 and TRBJ2-3, reads EAGVAQSPRYKIIEKRQSVAFWCNPISGHATLYWYQQILGQGPKLLIQFQNNGVVDDSQLPKDRFSAERLKGVDSTLKIQPAKLEDSAVYLCASTPQAGGWDTQYFGPGTRLTVL.

V usage is TRBV18 and J usage is TRBJ2-1, with 10 nucleotides matching TRBD1. With V trimmed by 1 base and J by 4 bases, 7 bases remained unmatched. Germline values: CDR1 KGHSH, CDR2 LQKENI. CDR3 length: 17 residues. CDR3 sequence reads: CASSPLGGTGAYNEQFF. DNA of the CDR3: TGTGCCAGCTCACCACTTGGGGGGACAGGGGCGTACAATGAGCAGTTCTTC.

The sample holds one count of this clone. The chain carries TRBV28 and TRBJ2-7; 8 bases align to TRBD2. The germline CDR1 and CDR2 sequences are MDHEN and SYDVKM. V dropped 5 bases and J dropped 0; count of bases not matched to a gene: 6. The CDR3 has 15 amino acids. The CDR3 sequence: CASSPTSGVSYEQYF. The DNA of the CDR3 is TGTGCCAGCAGTCCAACTAGCGGCGTCTCCTACGAGCAGTACTTC.

The sample holds a few counts of this clone. The chain has TRBV7-2 and TRBJ2-7; 8 positions match TRBD2. V dropped 5 bases and J dropped 2; count of bases not matched to a gene: 11. This CDR3 is 16 amino acids long. Germline V lookup: CDR1 SGHTA, CDR2 FQGNSA. CDR3 sequence reads: CASSQSLAAVPYEQYF. CDR3 in DNA: TGTGCCAGCAGCCAGTCACTAGCGGCAGTTCCCTACGAGCAGTACTTC.

This sequence joins TRBV7-2 and TRBJ2-5, with D maybe TRBD1 (6 bases). CDR1 SGHTA and CDR2 FQGNSA come from the germline V gene. The CDR3 is 13 amino acids. Trimming stripped 5 bases from V and 3 bases from J, with 10 bases between. The CDR3, as DNA: TGTGCCAGCAGCGAGGACAGAAAAGAGACCCAGTACTTC. As protein: CASSEDRKETQYF.

The CDR3 DNA is TGTGCCAGCAGTACCGGGACTAGCGGCGGGGAGACCCAGTACTTC. Protein sequence: CASSTGTSGGETQYF. This chain uses TRBV7-6 with TRBJ2-5; 11 bases map to TRBD2. This CDR3 is built from 15 residues. V dropped 6 bases and J dropped 5; count of bases not matched to a gene: 8. Germline lookup yields CDR1 SGHVS and CDR2 FNYEAQ.